The 13 T cell receptor beta chains below all came from one sample that was sequenced in a study of blood T cell repertoires in COVID-19. Produced via immunoSEQ multiplex PCR; TCRdb's table is partial and in-frame only. The table shows approximately 280,000 clones, with approximately 83% occurring only once. Sequencing was performed on peripheral blood. The receptor set was obtained from a woman in her 70s with acute or convalescent COVID-19.

This clone showed up just once. The V call is TRBV3-1 (or the pseudogene TRBV3-2), the J call TRBJ1-4; D may be TRBD1 (6 bases). This CDR3 comprises 13 residues. V lost 8 bases and J lost 11, with 18 bases in between. Germline V CDR1 and CDR2: LGHDT, YNNKEL (reference sequence). The DNA of the CDR3 is TGTGCCAGCTCTAACCCCGGTGGACAGAAACTGTTTTTT. It codes for CASSNPGGQKLFF.

This clone has a single count. The J gene is TRBJ1-2, the V gene TRBV11-2; TRBD1 is a possible D gene (5 bases). Germline values: CDR1 SGHAT, CDR2 FQNNGV. Deletions cut 3 bases from V and 3 bases from J, with 14 bases between. This CDR3 region has 15 residues. The CDR3 region has the DNA TGTGCCAGCAGCTTTATTGACAGTTATCACTATGGCTACACCTTC. Translating gives CASSFIDSYHYGYTF.

The rearrangement uses TRBV5-4 and TRBJ2-1, with TRBD1 matching 10 bases. V lost 4 bases to trimming and J lost 4 bases; unmatched junction nucleotides: 14. This CDR3 comprises 18 residues. Germline loops: CDR1 SGHNT, CDR2 YYREEE (reference sequence). The CDR3 sequence is CASSPPGPRTGGYNEQFF. The CDR3 DNA is TGTGCCAGCAGCCCCCCCGGCCCCAGGACAGGGGGTTACAATGAGCAGTTCTTC.

V and J are TRBV29-1 and TRBJ1-1; 10 bases are shared with TRBD1. This CDR3 has 13 residues. Germline loops: CDR1 SQVTM, CDR2 ANQGSEA. The trim removed 4 bases at V and 3 bases at J, leaving 2 bases unmatched. The CDR3 sequence: CSVGDRGYTEAFF. The CDR3 region has the DNA TGCAGCGTTGGGGACAGGGGATACACTGAAGCTTTCTTT.

The J gene is TRBJ1-2, the V gene TRBV5-1; D remains ambiguous. The CDR3 totals 14 residues. CDR1 and CDR2 (germline): SGHRS, YFSETQ. Trimming left V 0 bases short and J 8 bases short, with 14 bases between. CDR3 DNA sequence: TGCGCCAGCAGCTTGGCCGGACGGGGTAGCGGCTACACCTTC. It yields the protein CASSLAGRGSGYTF.

CDR3 residues: CATSGFDRLGGGNEQFF. In DNA, the CDR3 is TGTGCCACCAGTGGGTTCGACAGGCTCGGGGGGGGAAATGAGCAGTTCTTC. The chain carries TRBV24-1 and TRBJ2-1; the match to TRBD2 covers 8 bases. V shed 5 bases and J 7 bases; nucleotides not matched to a gene: 15. The CDR3 has 17 residues. Germline CDR1 is KGHDR and CDR2 is SFDVKD.

The J gene is TRBJ2-7, the V gene TRBV5-1; D is undetermined. Between the trimmed V and J ends, which lost 4 bases and 6 bases, there was a span of 20 bases. Germline CDR1 SGHRS, CDR2 YFSETQ. The CDR3 length is 15 residues. The CDR3 DNA follows: TGCGCCAGCAGCCGTTGGGTCTATAGTTCGGGCGAGCAGTACTTC. It translates to CASSRWVYSSGEQYF.

The rearrangement links TRBV12-3 or TRBV12-4 to TRBJ1-1; D is perhaps TRBD1 (5 bases). V lost 3 bases to trimming and J lost 6 bases, with 11 bases between them. This CDR3 has 13 amino acids. In nucleotides, the CDR3 is TGTGCCAGCAGTTTGGGGGGGGGACCTGAAGCTTTCTTT. Translated, it gives CASSLGGGPEAFF.

V usage is TRBV2 and J usage is TRBJ2-7; TRBD2 aligns across 7 bases. The CDR3 is 14 amino acids. The V gene end was trimmed by 8 bases and the J gene end by 4 bases; junction bases not matched to a gene: 11. Germline lookup yields CDR1 SNHLY and CDR2 FYNNEI. The CDR3, as DNA: TGTGCCAGCGGGAGGGGTGTTGGTGGGTACGAGCAGTACTTC. This sequence encodes CASGRGVGGYEQYF.

CDR3 bases: TGTGCCATCAGCCCGAGGACAGGGGACTCACCCCTCCACTTT. It codes for CAISPRTGDSPLHF. The rearrangement uses TRBV10-3 and TRBJ1-6, with 9 bases fitting TRBD1. The V and J ends lost 6 bases and 10 bases, in that order; junction bases with no gene match: 7. Germline V gives CDR1 ENHRY, CDR2 SYGVKD. CDR3 length equals 14 residues.

V gene TRBV5-1 combines with J gene TRBJ1-2; TRBD1 matches at 7 bases. With V trimmed by 4 bases and J by 5 bases, 5 bases remained unmatched. CDR3 size: 13 residues. Germline-derived CDR1 and CDR2 are SGHRS and YFSETQ. CDR3 DNA: TGCGCCAGCAGCAACCGACAGGGATATGGCTACACCTTC. Translation gives CASSNRQGYGYTF.

The rearrangement uses TRBV11-2 and TRBJ2-5; D is undetermined. Germline V gene sequence: CDR1 SGHAT, CDR2 FQNNGV. The germline V and J ends were trimmed by 0 bases and 5 bases, with 4 bases remaining between them. CDR3 length equals 12 residues. CDR3 region: CASSLDSETQYF. The CDR3, as DNA: TGTGCCAGCAGCTTAGACTCGGAGACCCAGTACTTC.

Remarks on this clone: The sample contains more than one DNA sequence encoding this CDR3. The J gene is TRBJ1-3, the V gene TRBV9; D is possibly TRBD1 (5 bases). The CDR3 has 14 amino acids. V shed 3 bases and J shed 4 bases, with 11 bases lying between them. Germline loops: CDR1 SGDLS, CDR2 YYNGEE. The CDR3 sequence is CASSAGTAGNTIYF. The CDR3 nucleotides are TGTGCCAGCAGCGCCGGGACTGCCGGAAACACCATATATTTT.